The clone carrying this T cell receptor beta chain was seen more than once but under ten times. Total RNA, at least 5 micrograms per sample, came from PBMCs. The entry originates in a study of blood T cells in healthy people across ages. Germline values: CDR1 DFQATT, CDR2 SNEGSKA (reference sequence). Trimming removed 2 bases from V and 5 bases from J; junction bases left unmatched: 7. The CDR3 spans 16 residues. Next came a second PCR, run for about 7 to 12 cycles, which used a sample-barcoded 5' primer along with a J-beta primer mix. TCRdb passed the 5' RACE reads through MiXCR, listing each CDR3 protein once. Of 540,000 or so distinct CDR3 sequences listed, roughly 48% are singletons.

The rearrangement links TRBV20-1 to TRBJ2-3; TRBD2 matches at 13 bases. Material: blood. This receptor was obtained from an older man in good health. The CDR3 nucleotides read TGCAGTGCTAGACGACGGACTAGCGGGAGTGGAGATACGCAGTATTTT. Protein sequence: CSARRRTSGSGDTQYF.